Presented here are 8 T cell receptor beta chains from one specimen sequenced in a study of T cell repertoires in cytomegalovirus infection. TCRdb processed the reads anew with MiXCR; each CDR3 protein has one entry. Altogether around 300,000 distinct CDR3 sequences are present, more than 8% being singletons, with the ten largest covering around 4.5%. Sequencing was performed on PBMCs. Receptors were obtained from a human donor in good health (CMV status not recorded). Some clones in this sample may be carry-over from other donors' samples.

This clonotype occurred many times. The chain recombines TRBV12-3 or TRBV12-4 with TRBJ1-1, with TRBD1 identical over 10 bases. V was pared by 2 bases and J by 6 bases, with 3 bases of the junction left unmatched. The CDR3 has 14 residues. DNA of the CDR3: TGTGCCAGCAGTTTAAGAGACAGGGGGCCTGAAGCTTTCTTT. It translates to CASSLRDRGPEAFF.

This clonotype has a count of ten or more. The chain joins TRBV7-3 to TRBJ2-1; TRBD2 aligns across 10 bases. In germline, CDR1 is SGHTA, CDR2 FQGTGA. This CDR3 region has 15 residues. V was pared by 3 bases and J by 4 bases, with 3 bases of the junction left unmatched. CDR3 region: CASSLASGGYNEQFF. The CDR3 DNA reads as TGTGCCAGCAGCTTGGCTAGCGGGGGTTACAATGAGCAGTTCTTC.

The table lists this clonotype with many counts. J is TRBJ1-4 and V is TRBV7-9; D is unclear. This CDR3 contains 14 residues. Germline loops: CDR1 SEHNR, CDR2 FQNEAQ (reference sequence). V was cut by 3 bases and J by 2 bases, with 7 bases left in between. The CDR3 protein is CASSFTRTNEKLFF. The CDR3 nucleotides read TGTGCCAGCAGCTTCACGAGGACTAATGAAAAACTGTTTTTT.

This clonotype has a handful of counts. CDR3 sequence: CASSLSAAGLGQPQHF. In nucleotides, the CDR3 is TGTGCCAGCAGTTTATCGGCGGCAGGTTTGGGTCAGCCCCAGCATTTT. The chain uses TRBV28 and TRBJ1-5, with unresolved D. The germline V gene has CDR1 MDHEN and CDR2 SYDVKM. This CDR3 has 16 amino acids. Trimming took off 1 base at V and 6 bases at J, with 16 bases between the two ends.

This clonotype was seen a few times. This chain links TRBV4-2 with TRBJ1-5, with TRBD1 identical over 9 bases. V dropped 4 bases and J dropped 4; count of bases not matched to a gene: 23. This CDR3 comprises 21 residues. In germline, CDR1 is LGHNA, CDR2 YNFKEQ. The CDR3 DNA reads TGTGCCAGCAGCCCATACTTACCGGGACAGGGAATGACCTGGCGGAATCAGCCCCAGCATTTT. It encodes CASSPYLPGQGMTWRNQPQHF.

This clonotype has a count of ten or more. The CDR3 nucleotides read TGTGCCAGCAGTGCAAAGCGGCATGGCTACACCTTC. This gives the protein CASSAKRHGYTF. The chain has TRBV6-2 or TRBV6-3 and TRBJ1-2; D gene ambiguous. Trimming left V 5 bases short and J 6 bases short, with 10 bases between. CDR3 size: 12 residues. Germline V gene sequence: CDR1 MNHEY, CDR2 SVGEGT.

The chain has TRBV20-1 and TRBJ2-7; TRBD1 aligns across 8 bases. Trimming removed 1 base from V and 0 bases from J; junction bases left unmatched: 5. The CDR3 is 15 amino acids. Germline CDR1 and CDR2: DFQATT and SNEGSKA (reference sequence). The DNA for the CDR3 is TGCAGTGCTAGAGCCCTGACAGGGGTCTCCTACGAGCAGTACTTC. It codes for CSARALTGVSYEQYF.

The chain links TRBV12-3 or TRBV12-4 to TRBJ1-1; unclear D gene. V was shortened by 6 bases and J by 1 base, with 12 bases between the two germline ends. This CDR3 is built from 14 residues. The CDR3 nucleotides read TGTGCCAGCAGCCCCCCCTGGGCGAACACTGAAGCTTTCTTT. Amino acid sequence: CASSPPWANTEAFF.